The 16 T cell receptor beta chains below come from one sample, sequenced in a study of Graves' ophthalmopathy and Graves' hyperthyroidism. Researchers took RNA transcripts and amplified TCR beta CDR3 regions from them. HTBI primers were used in a first-round RT-PCR, which preceded a second-round multiplex PCR. TCRdb processed the multiplex PCR reads anew with MiXCR; each CDR3 protein has one entry. The table shows around 1,000,000 distinct CDR3 sequences, with about two fifths occurring only once. Sequencing input: peripheral blood or thyroid tissue (not recorded which). These receptors were taken from an adult man with Graves' hyperthyroidism.

This clonotype was detected ten times or more. This chain joins TRBV14 and TRBJ1-6; no reliable D call. The germline V gene has CDR1 SGHDN and CDR2 FVKESK. This CDR3 region has 13 residues. V was pared by 5 bases and J by 9 bases, with 11 bases between. CDR3 loop: CASSSRKVSPLHF. The CDR3 nucleotides are TGTGCCAGCAGCTCCCGTAAGGTTTCACCCCTCCACTTT.

V gene TRBV20-1 combines with J gene TRBJ2-5; D might be TRBD1 (6 bases). Germline V gives CDR1 DFQATT, CDR2 SNEGSKA (reference sequence). The CDR3 has 14 residues. With 6 bases removed from V and 4 bases from J, the gap between germline ends came to 18 bases. In DNA, the CDR3 is TGCAGTGCCCCAGGGGTCGGGCAGACAGAGACCCAGTACTTC. Its protein is CSAPGVGQTETQYF.

The CDR3 DNA is TGCGCCAGCAGCCAATCGGACAGGGCCGGGGGGCGGTCCCAGCATTTT. Translating it yields CASSQSDRAGGRSQHF. The chain uses TRBV4-1 and TRBJ1-5, with 8 bases matching TRBD1. The CDR3 spans 16 residues. With V trimmed by 2 bases and J by 11 bases, 14 bases remained unmatched. The germline CDR1 and CDR2 sequences are MGHRA and YSYEKL.

This clonotype came up many times. The V and J genes are TRBV10-3 and TRBJ1-2; D not certain. CDR1 is ENHRY and CDR2 is SYGVKD in the germline V gene. The length of the CDR3 is 13 residues. Trimming left V 7 bases short and J 0 bases short, with 9 bases between. The CDR3 reads CAIISIANYGYTF. As DNA, the CDR3 is TGTGCCATCATATCGATCGCTAACTATGGCTACACCTTC.

The chain is built from TRBV5-4 and TRBJ1-1; D is perhaps TRBD1 (6 bases). V was cut by 3 bases and J by 10 bases, with 16 bases left in between. The length of the CDR3 is 13 residues. Germline CDR1 and CDR2: SGHNT and YYREEE (reference sequence). The DNA of the CDR3 is TGTGCCAGCAGCTCCTACAGGGAGGGTGGAGCTTTCTTT. Encoded protein: CASSSYREGGAFF.

This clonotype was detected many times. The V and J genes are TRBV29-1 and TRBJ1-2; no reliable D call. The CDR3 is 15 residues long. In germline, CDR1 is SQVTM, CDR2 ANQGSEA. Trimming took off 6 bases at V and 7 bases at J, with 24 bases between the two ends. The CDR3 loop reads CSVAQQERWRGGYTF. The CDR3 DNA sequence: TGCAGCGTCGCCCAGCAGGAGAGGTGGCGTGGTGGCTACACCTTC.

Details on this clonotype: One end of the junction is discordant with germline, which a read error may explain. The chain uses TRBV6-6 and TRBJ2-5; D remains unclear. Germline CDR1 is MNHNY and CDR2 is SVGAGI (reference sequence). CDR3 length: 14 residues. CDR3 protein: CAISDEDIQETQYF. In DNA, the CDR3 is TGTGCCATCAGTGATGAAGACATACAAGAGACCCAGTACTTC.

The chain joins TRBV6-5 to TRBJ2-7, with a tentative D call TRBD1 (5 bases). The germline gives CDR1 MNHEY, CDR2 SVGAGI. The length of the CDR3 is 13 residues. V lost 6 bases, J lost 7 bases, and 16 bases lay in between. CDR3 DNA sequence: TGTGCCAGCAGAAACCCAGGGCGTGAGGAGCAGTACTTC. The encoded protein is CASRNPGREEQYF.

This clonotype was found many times. The chain joins TRBV2 to TRBJ1-5; D is ambiguous. Germline CDR1 SNHLY, CDR2 FYNNEI. The V and J ends lost 7 bases and 1 base respectively, with 5 bases between them. The CDR3 contains 12 residues. The CDR3 bases are TGTGCCAGCAAGACAAGCAATCAGCCCCAGCATTTT. Protein product: CASKTSNQPQHF.

The CDR3 DNA is TGTGCCTTCAGGGTTTGGAGTCAGCCCCAGCATTTT. It specifies CAFRVWSQPQHF. This chain joins TRBV24-1 and TRBJ1-5, with a tentative D call TRBD1 (5 bases). V was trimmed by 12 bases and J by 6 bases, leaving 14 bases between them. From germline, CDR1 is KGHDR and CDR2 SFDVKD. The CDR3 consists of 12 residues.

In its sample, this clonotype was seen many times. This rearrangement joins TRBV29-1 to TRBJ2-5; maybe TRBD1 (6 bases). V was trimmed by 6 bases and J by 2 bases, leaving 19 bases between them. CDR1 is SQVTM and CDR2 is ANQGSEA in the germline V gene. The CDR3 spans 15 residues. CDR3 nucleotide sequence: TGCAGCGTACTTTGGGTTGGGGGCGAGCAAGAGACCCAGTACTTC. Translated: CSVLWVGGEQETQYF.

As concerns this clonotype: This clone may be a read error of a much larger clone one base away. The chain joins TRBV20-1 to TRBJ2-6, with TRBD2 as a possible D gene (5 bases). CDR1 and CDR2 (germline): DFQATT, SNEGSKA (reference sequence). This CDR3 spans 11 amino acids. This CDR3 reads CGASGANVLTF. In DNA, the CDR3 is TGCGGTGCTAGCGGGGCCAACGTCCTGACTTTC.

The chain has TRBV20-1 and TRBJ1-6; D is possibly TRBD1 (5 bases). The CDR3 is made up of 16 amino acids. Trimming took off 4 bases at V and 0 bases at J, with 13 bases between the two ends. Per the germline V gene, CDR1 is DFQATT and CDR2 is SNEGSKA (reference sequence). The CDR3 region has the DNA TGCAGTGCTACCAGGGATACCAGCTCCTATAATTCACCCCTCCACTTT. Protein sequence: CSATRDTSSYNSPLHF.

This clonotype came up many times. The chain links TRBV6-6 to TRBJ2-2; D is uncertain. Trimming took 5 bases from V and 6 from J, leaving 16 bases between them. The germline V gene encodes CDR1 MNHNY and CDR2 SVGAGI (reference sequence). The CDR3 has 15 amino acids. As DNA, the CDR3 is TGTGCCAGCAGTCCGTACATAGAAGGATCCGGGGAGCTGTTTTTT. It is translated as CASSPYIEGSGELFF.

The V gene is TRBV12-3 or TRBV12-4, the J gene TRBJ1-2; D is undetermined. This CDR3 comprises 13 residues. V lost 3 bases and J 2 bases, leaving 7 bases between the germline ends. The CDR3 is CASSFSKNYGYTF. CDR3 DNA sequence: TGTGCCAGCAGTTTCTCTAAGAACTATGGCTACACCTTC.

This clonotype has more than one count but fewer than ten. This clone may be a read error of a much larger clone one base away. The chain recombines TRBV12-3 or TRBV12-4 with TRBJ1-6; 10 bases match TRBD1. The CDR3 totals 15 residues. The CDR3 is CASRATGTGDSPFHF. CDR3 coding DNA: TGTGCCAGCAGGGCCACCGGGACAGGGGATTCACCCTTCCACTTT.